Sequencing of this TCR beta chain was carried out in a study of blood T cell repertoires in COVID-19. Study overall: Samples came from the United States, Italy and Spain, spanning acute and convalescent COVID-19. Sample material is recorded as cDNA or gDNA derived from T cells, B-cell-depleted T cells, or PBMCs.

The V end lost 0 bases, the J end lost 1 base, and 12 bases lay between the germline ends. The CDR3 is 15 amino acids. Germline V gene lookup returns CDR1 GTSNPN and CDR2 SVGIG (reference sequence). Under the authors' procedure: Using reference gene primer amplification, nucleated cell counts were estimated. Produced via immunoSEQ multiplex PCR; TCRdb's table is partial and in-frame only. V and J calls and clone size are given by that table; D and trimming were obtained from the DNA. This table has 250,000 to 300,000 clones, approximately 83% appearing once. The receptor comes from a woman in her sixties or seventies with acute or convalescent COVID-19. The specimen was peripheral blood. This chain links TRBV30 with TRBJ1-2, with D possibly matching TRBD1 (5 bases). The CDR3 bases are TGTGCCTGGAGTGTACAGGAGACTAGTAACTATGGCTACACCTTC. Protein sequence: CAWSVQETSNYGYTF.